This record looks at one T cell receptor beta chain sequence and its context. What it binds is unknown. The CDR3 is 17 amino acids. CDR1 and CDR2 from the germline V gene are SGHDT and YYEEEE. Germline trimming cut 0 bases from V and 2 bases from J; bases unmatched to any gene: 7. This sample is part of a study of cytomegalovirus exposure and HLA in healthy donors. Study details: The use of the same platform for the 130 or so validation repertoires and the roughly 630 first-cohort repertoires was reported by a later analysis. Study-level findings and limits: In vitro experiments confirmed that three CMV-associated chains were specific for CMV antigens. The investigators catalogued 150 to 200 TCR beta chains as cytomegalovirus-associated. Reports credit the classifier with highly specific, highly sensitive diagnosis of cytomegalovirus status.

TCRdb's copy holds only in-frame clones and misses some; the assay was immunoSEQ multiplex PCR. The sample carries roughly 140,000 clones, around 88% recorded once. The J gene is TRBJ2-5, the V gene TRBV5-6; 10 nucleotides align to TRBD2. Input material: PBMCs. This TCR was sampled from a woman in her late teens or twenties in good health and CMV-seropositive. The CDR3 DNA sequence: TGTGCCAGCAGCTTGGGCCCGGGACTAGCGATTCAAGAGACCCAGTACTTC. As protein: CASSLGPGLAIQETQYF.